This is a list of T cell receptor beta chains from one sample in a study of shared clonotypes between healthy human individuals. The assay was immunoSEQ multiplex PCR, and TCRdb's table has in-frame clones only and misses some. Among 1,400,000 or so clones listed, approximately 98.5% were seen once. Sequencing was performed on naive CD4+ T cells sorted from blood. The origin of the receptors is a man aged 25-45 years in good health. Each CDR3 is given with its conserved first and last residue. The D gene is left open where the match is weak. The size field is filled for only some rows; it gives once, few, many or a size class.

CDR3 | DNA | J | D | size | V
CASSEGRTSGPEETQYF | TGTGCCAGCAGTGAAGGGCGTACTAGCGGCCCAGAAGAGACCCAGTACTTC | TRBJ2-5 | TRBD2 | . | TRBV25-1
CASHKDRATEKLFF | TGTGCCAGCCACAAGGACAGGGCCACTGAAAAACTGTTTTTT | TRBJ1-4 | TRBD1 | . | TRBV6-1
CASKTRSSYNEQFF | TGTGCCAGCAAAACTAGAAGCTCCTACAATGAGCAGTTCTTC | TRBJ2-1 | . | . | TRBV25-1
CASSPDSVNTEAFF | TGTGCCAGCAGCCCGGACAGTGTGAACACTGAAGCTTTCTTT | TRBJ1-1 | . | . | TRBV7-9
CASKLAGGNEQFF | TGTGCCAGCAAACTAGCGGGGGGGAATGAGCAGTTCTTC | TRBJ2-1 | TRBD2 | . | TRBV7-8
CASRGLAPYNEQFF | TGTGCCAGCAGAGGACTAGCGCCCTACAATGAGCAGTTCTTC | TRBJ2-1 | TRBD2 | . | TRBV27
CASSPPGHHSNQPQHF | TGTGCCAGCTCACCACCGGGACACCATAGCAATCAGCCCCAGCATTTT | TRBJ1-5 | . | . | TRBV18
CSVDLQGDYGYTF | TGCAGCGTTGATCTTCAAGGCGACTATGGCTACACCTTC | TRBJ1-2 | . | . | TRBV29-1
CASVRGTQETQYF | TGTGCCAGCGTCCGGGGGACTCAAGAGACCCAGTACTTC | TRBJ2-5 | . | . | TRBV5-6
CASSFGNTIYF | TGTGCCAGCAGCTTCGGGAACACCATATATTTT | TRBJ1-3 | . | . | TRBV11-2
CASSLEGRKLFF | TGCGCCAGCAGCTTGGAGGGTCGGAAACTGTTTTTT | TRBJ1-4 | . | . | TRBV5-1
CASSYGTGVGNTIYF | TGTGCCAGCAGTTACGGAACAGGGGTCGGAAACACCATATATTTT | TRBJ1-3 | TRBD1 | . | TRBV6-5
CASSPPGRDEQYF | TGTGCCAGCTCACCACCCGGGCGGGACGAGCAGTACTTC | TRBJ2-7 | . | . | TRBV18
CASRRTSGAYEQYF | TGCGCCAGCAGGAGGACTAGCGGGGCCTACGAGCAGTACTTC | TRBJ2-7 | TRBD2 | once | TRBV10-2
CASSFRQGVQETQYF | TGTGCCAGCAGCTTTCGACAGGGCGTCCAAGAGACCCAGTACTTC | TRBJ2-5 | TRBD1 | . | TRBV5-4
CASSTLSGANLRLPRQPQHF | TGTGCCAGTAGTACCTTGAGCGGGGCGAATCTAAGACTCCCCCGTCAGCCCCAGCATTTT | TRBJ1-5 | . | . | TRBV19
CASSVLRDRGETQYF | TGTGCCAGCAGTGTATTACGAGATCGGGGAGAGACCCAGTACTTC | TRBJ2-5 | . | . | TRBV6-1
CASSLDSRSQAFF | TGTGCCAGCAGCTTAGATAGCCGATCCCAAGCTTTCTTT | TRBJ1-1 | . | . | TRBV11-3
CASSLAGRRETQYF | TGCGCCAGCAGCTTGGCTGGGAGGCGAGAGACCCAGTACTTC | TRBJ2-5 | . | . | TRBV5-1
CASREGGELSTDTQYF | TGTGCCAGCAGGGAGGGGGGGGAGTTGAGCACAGATACGCAGTATTTT | TRBJ2-3 | . | . | TRBV6-6
CASRPGQRVPYEQYF | TGTGCCAGCAGACCGGGACAGAGAGTTCCCTACGAGCAGTACTTC | TRBJ2-7 | TRBD1 | . | TRBV6-5
CASSEAIPAGAGELFF | TGTGCCAGCAGCGAGGCGATTCCCGCGGGGGCCGGGGAGCTGTTTTTT | TRBJ2-2 | TRBD2 | . | TRBV9
CASSPLAGRSRYNEQFF | TGTGCCAGCAGTCCATTAGCGGGAAGGAGCCGCTACAATGAGCAGTTCTTC | TRBJ2-1 | TRBD2 | . | TRBV28
CASSRGQGQETQYF | TGCGCCAGCAGCCGCGGACAGGGCCAAGAGACCCAGTACTTC | TRBJ2-5 | TRBD1 | . | TRBV5-1
CAISESVSGRFETQYF | TGTGCCATCAGTGAGTCAGTTAGCGGGAGGTTTGAGACCCAGTACTTC | TRBJ2-5 | TRBD2 | . | TRBV10-3
CASSSLLDLPYEQYF | TGTGCCAGCAGTTCCCTGTTAGATTTGCCCTACGAGCAGTACTTC | TRBJ2-7 | . | . | TRBV28
CASSQGGEVQETQYF | TGCGCCAGCAGCCAAGGAGGGGAAGTCCAAGAGACCCAGTACTTC | TRBJ2-5 | . | . | TRBV4-3
CASTLLGEQYF | TGTGCCAGCACGCTTTTGGGCGAGCAGTACTTC | TRBJ2-7 | . | . | TRBV2